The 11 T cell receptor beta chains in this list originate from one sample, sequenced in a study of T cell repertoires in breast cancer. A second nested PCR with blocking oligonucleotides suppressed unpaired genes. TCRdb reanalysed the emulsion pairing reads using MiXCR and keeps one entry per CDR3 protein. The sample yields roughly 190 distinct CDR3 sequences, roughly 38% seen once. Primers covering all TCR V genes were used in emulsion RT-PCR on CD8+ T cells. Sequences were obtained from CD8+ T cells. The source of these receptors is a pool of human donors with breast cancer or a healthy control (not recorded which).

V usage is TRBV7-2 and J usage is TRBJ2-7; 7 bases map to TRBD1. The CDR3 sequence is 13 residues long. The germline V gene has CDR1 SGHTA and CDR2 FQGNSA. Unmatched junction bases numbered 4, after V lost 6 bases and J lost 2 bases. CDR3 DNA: TGTGCCAGCAGTACAGGGGCGCCCTACGAGCAGTACTTC. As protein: CASSTGAPYEQYF.

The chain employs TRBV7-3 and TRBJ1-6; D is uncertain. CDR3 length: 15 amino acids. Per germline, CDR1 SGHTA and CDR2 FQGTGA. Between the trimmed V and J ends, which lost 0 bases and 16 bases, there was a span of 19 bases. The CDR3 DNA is TGTGCCAGCAGCTTAACTGAGGGAGGGAATTTACCACTCCACTTT. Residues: CASSLTEGGNLPLHF.

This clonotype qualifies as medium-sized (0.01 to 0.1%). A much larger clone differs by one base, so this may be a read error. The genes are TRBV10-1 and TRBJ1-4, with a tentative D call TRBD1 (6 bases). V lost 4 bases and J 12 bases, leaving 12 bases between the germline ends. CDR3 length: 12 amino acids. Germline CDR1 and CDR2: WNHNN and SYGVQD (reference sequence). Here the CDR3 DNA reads TGCGCCAGCAGTGCAGACAGGTATGAACTGTTTTTT. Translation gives CASSADRYELFF.

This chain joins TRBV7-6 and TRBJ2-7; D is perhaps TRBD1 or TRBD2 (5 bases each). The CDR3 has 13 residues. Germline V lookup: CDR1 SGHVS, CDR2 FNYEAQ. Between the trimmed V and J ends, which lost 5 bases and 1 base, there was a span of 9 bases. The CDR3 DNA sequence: TGTGCCAGCAGCCGGGGCCCGTCCTACGAGCAGTACTTC. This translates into CASSRGPSYEQYF.

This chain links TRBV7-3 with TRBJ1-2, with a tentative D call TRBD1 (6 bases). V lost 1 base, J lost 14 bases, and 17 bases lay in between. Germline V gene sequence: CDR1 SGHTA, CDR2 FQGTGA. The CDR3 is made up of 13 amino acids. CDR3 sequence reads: CASSLNGGYVLTF. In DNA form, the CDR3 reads TGTGCCAGCAGCTTAAACGGGGGCTATGTCTTAACCTTC.

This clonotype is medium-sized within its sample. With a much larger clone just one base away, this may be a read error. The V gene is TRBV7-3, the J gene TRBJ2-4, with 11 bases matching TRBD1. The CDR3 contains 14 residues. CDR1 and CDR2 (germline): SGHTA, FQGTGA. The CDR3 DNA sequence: TGTGCCAGCAGCTTAGGACAGGGGGCGAACATTCAGTGCTTC. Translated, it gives CASSLGQGANIQCF.

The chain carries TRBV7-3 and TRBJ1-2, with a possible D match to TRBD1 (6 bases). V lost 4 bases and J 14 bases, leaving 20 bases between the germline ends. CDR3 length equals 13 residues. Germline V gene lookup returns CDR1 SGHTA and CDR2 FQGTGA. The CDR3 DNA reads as TGTGCCAGCAGCTCAAACGGGGGCTATGGCAAAACCTTC. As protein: CASSSNGGYGKTF.

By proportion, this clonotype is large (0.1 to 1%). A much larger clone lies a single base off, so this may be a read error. The CDR3 coding sequence is TGTGCCAGCAGCCCACGGGCGAGCACCGGGGAGCTGTTTTTT. Translation: CASSPRASTGELFF. V usage is TRBV7-9 and J usage is TRBJ2-2; no clear D. CDR1 and CDR2 (germline): SEHNR, FQNEAQ (reference sequence). Trimming removed 5 bases at V and 4 bases at J, with 11 bases between. This CDR3 has 14 amino acids.

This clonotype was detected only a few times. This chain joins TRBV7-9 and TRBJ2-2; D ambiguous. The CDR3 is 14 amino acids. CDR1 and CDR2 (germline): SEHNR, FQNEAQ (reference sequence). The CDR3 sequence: CAGSSRANTGELFF. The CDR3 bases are TGTGCTGGCAGCTCACGGGCGAACACCGGGGAGCTGTTTTTT.

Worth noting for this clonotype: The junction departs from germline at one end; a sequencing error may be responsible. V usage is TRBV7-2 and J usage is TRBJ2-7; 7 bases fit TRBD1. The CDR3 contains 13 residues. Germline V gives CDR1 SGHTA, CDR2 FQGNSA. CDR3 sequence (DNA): TGTGCCAGCAGCCCCCAGACAGGGTACGGGCAGTACTTC. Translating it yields CASSPQTGYGQYF. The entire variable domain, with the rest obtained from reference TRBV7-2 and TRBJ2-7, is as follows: GAGVSQSPSNKVTEKGKDVELRCDPISGHTALYWYRQSLGQGLEFLIYFQGNSAPDKSGLPSDRFSAERTGGSVSTLTIQRTQQEDSAVYLCASSPQTGYGQYFGPGTRLTVT.

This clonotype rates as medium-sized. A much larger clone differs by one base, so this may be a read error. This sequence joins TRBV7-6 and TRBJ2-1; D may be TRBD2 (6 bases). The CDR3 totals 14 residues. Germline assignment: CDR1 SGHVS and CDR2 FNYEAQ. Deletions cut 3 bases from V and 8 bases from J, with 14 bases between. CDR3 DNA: TGTGCCAGCAGCTTGGAGGGCCAGCTTGATGAGCAGTTCTTC. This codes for CASSLEGQLDEQFF.